The 27 T cell receptor beta chains below come from one sample, sequenced in a study of cytomegalovirus exposure and HLA in healthy donors. The PCR employed 60 Vbeta primers together with 13 Jbeta primers. Generated by immunoSEQ multiplex PCR, the TCRdb table keeps only in-frame clones and is missing some. The data show over 100,000 clones, about four fifths seen once. The source material was PBMCs. These receptors all come from a man aged 30-40 years in good health and CMV-seropositive.

This chain joins TRBV30 and TRBJ1-1; D remains unclear. The length of the CDR3 is 14 residues. The ends were cut back, 5 bases at V and 1 base at J, with 14 bases in the middle. Germline-derived CDR1 and CDR2 are GTSNPN and SVGIG (reference sequence). The CDR3: CAWARPQENTEAFF. The DNA of the CDR3 is TGTGCCTGGGCAAGGCCTCAGGAGAACACTGAAGCTTTCTTT.

The rearrangement uses TRBV5-4 and TRBJ2-2; TRBD1 agrees at 7 bases. V dropped 3 bases and J dropped 7; count of bases not matched to a gene: 12. CDR1 is SGHNT and CDR2 is YYREEE in the germline V gene (reference sequence). The CDR3 sequence is 16 residues long. The CDR3, as DNA: TGTGCCAGCAGCTCTCGGGACAGTCGGAGAGTCGGGGAGCTGTTTTTT. It translates to CASSSRDSRRVGELFF.

The chain joins TRBV6-4 to TRBJ1-1; TRBD1 matches at 8 bases. Germline V lookup: CDR1 MRHNA, CDR2 SNTAGT. The CDR3 has 15 residues. Trimming removed 7 bases from V and 1 base from J; junction bases left unmatched: 8. CDR3 nucleotides: TGTGCCAGCACTAGAACCGGGACAGGGAACACTGAAGCTTTCTTT. It encodes CASTRTGTGNTEAFF.

The CDR3 spells CASRRANTEAFF. DNA of the CDR3: TGTGCCAGTAGGCGAGCGAACACTGAAGCTTTCTTT. The rearrangement links TRBV19 to TRBJ1-1; the D is unclear. CDR1 LNHDA and CDR2 SQIVND come from the germline V gene (reference sequence). Trimming took off 6 bases at V and 1 base at J, with 6 bases between the two ends. The CDR3 sequence is 12 residues long.

This sequence joins TRBV27 and TRBJ1-2; 8 nucleotides line up with TRBD1. The CDR3 is made up of 16 amino acids. Trimming took 5 bases from V and 4 from J; bases not matched to a gene: 12. Germline CDR1 and CDR2: MNHEY and SMNVEV (reference sequence). The CDR3 protein is CASSPDLDRAPYGYTF. DNA of the CDR3: TGTGCCAGCAGTCCCGACTTGGACAGGGCACCCTATGGCTACACCTTC.

This chain joins TRBV5-1 and TRBJ2-2, with D perhaps TRBD2 (5 bases). Germline V gives CDR1 SGHRS, CDR2 YFSETQ. V lost 0 bases and J 7 bases, leaving 10 bases between the germline ends. CDR3 length: 14 residues. The CDR3 sequence is CASSLASWGGELFF. The CDR3 nucleotides read TGCGCCAGCAGCTTGGCTAGCTGGGGCGGGGAGCTGTTTTTT.

The chain recombines TRBV18 with TRBJ2-3; TRBD2 matches at 7 bases. Germline CDR1 and CDR2: KGHSH and LQKENI. The CDR3 totals 14 residues. Trimming cost V 2 bases and J 2 bases; bases outside gene matches: 1. The CDR3 region has the DNA TGTGCCAGCTCACCAGGGACTAACACAGATACGCAGTATTTT. Translating gives CASSPGTNTDTQYF.

The chain combines TRBV28 with TRBJ1-5, with unresolved D. Trimming left V 0 bases short and J 4 bases short, with 4 bases between. In germline, CDR1 is MDHEN, CDR2 SYDVKM. This CDR3 region has 13 residues. CDR3 sequence: CASSLWSNQPQHF. The CDR3 bases are TGTGCCAGCAGTTTATGGTCGAATCAGCCCCAGCATTTT.

This clone was observed a handful of times. J is TRBJ1-2 and V is TRBV19; TRBD1 matches at 9 bases. The trim removed 5 bases at V and 7 bases at J, leaving 8 bases unmatched. The CDR3 is 14 amino acids. Germline CDR1 and CDR2: LNHDA and SQIVND (reference sequence). DNA of the CDR3: TGTGCCAGTAGTGGCCGGGACAGGGCGGCTGGCTACACCTTC. Residues: CASSGRDRAAGYTF. The variable domain in full, completed from reference TRBV19 and TRBJ1-2, reads DGGITQSPKYLFRKEGQNVTLSCEQNLNHDAMYWYRQDPGQGLRLIYYSQIVNDFQKGDIAEGYSVSREKKESFPLTVTSAQKNPTAFYLCASSGRDRAAGYTFGSGTRLTVV.

This rearrangement joins TRBV6-1 to TRBJ2-1; D perhaps matches TRBD2 (5 bases). The CDR3 totals 16 residues. The V and J ends lost 4 bases and 9 bases respectively, with 22 bases between them. Germline values: CDR1 MNHNS, CDR2 SASEGT. The CDR3 sequence is CASSVLGLSVFPEQFF. For the CDR3, the DNA is TGTGCCAGCAGTGTCCTCGGACTGTCCGTGTTCCCTGAGCAGTTCTTC.

This clone occurred once. This chain connects TRBV12-5 to TRBJ2-2; 10 bases match TRBD2. V was clipped by 0 bases and J by 2 bases; unmatched bases: 12. Per the germline V gene, CDR1 is LGHNT and CDR2 is FRNRAP. The CDR3 sequence is 20 residues long. The CDR3 DNA sequence: TGTGCTAGTGGTTTGGTAAAGGGCCGGGGACTAGCGAGAAACACCGGGGAGCTGTTTTTT. Translated, it gives CASGLVKGRGLARNTGELFF. Full variable domain (missing parts from reference TRBV12-5 and TRBJ2-2): DARVTQTPRHKVTEMGQEVTMRCQPILGHNTVFWYRQTMMQGLELLAYFRNRAPLDDSGMPKDRFSAEMPDATLATLKIQPSEPRDSAVYFCASGLVKGRGLARNTGELFFGEGSRLTVL.

J is TRBJ2-5 and V is TRBV27; weak D call: TRBD1 (6 bases). Germline-derived CDR1 and CDR2 are MNHEY and SMNVEV (reference sequence). V was trimmed by 6 bases and J by 5 bases, leaving 13 bases between them. There are 13 residues in the CDR3. The DNA for the CDR3 is TGTGCCAGCAGCAACAGGGCCTGGGAGACCCAGTACTTC. Residues: CASSNRAWETQYF.

The chain joins TRBV6-8 to TRBJ2-7; D is uncertain. Germline CDR1 MNHGY, CDR2 SAAAGT. Trimming cost V 4 bases and J 0 bases, with 7 bases left between them. The CDR3 extends over 13 amino acids. DNA of the CDR3: TGTGCCAGCAGTTGCCGAGGCTCCTACGAGCAGTACGTC. This translates into CASSCRGSYEQYV.

The chain is built from TRBV5-1 and TRBJ2-2, with D unclear. This CDR3 contains 14 residues. Germline V lookup: CDR1 SGHRS, CDR2 YFSETQ. V was pared by 5 bases and J by 1 base, with 9 bases between. CDR3 nucleotides: TGCGCCAGCAGTGCATCAGTGAACACCGGGGAGCTGTTTTTT. Residues: CASSASVNTGELFF.

The chain combines TRBV11-3 with TRBJ2-3, with a weak D call TRBD2 (6 bases). Germline-derived CDR1 and CDR2 are SGHNT and YENEEA. Trimming removed 4 bases at V and 3 bases at J, with 8 bases between. This CDR3 region has 13 residues. The CDR3 region is CASSSGVTDTQYF. The CDR3, as DNA: TGTGCCAGCAGCTCGGGAGTTACAGATACGCAGTATTTT. Variable domain in full (rest from reference TRBV11-3 and TRBJ2-3): EAGVVQSPRYKIIEKKQPVAFWCNPISGHNTLYWYLQNLGQGPELLIRYENEEAVDDSQLPKDRFSAERLKGVDSTLKIQPAELGDSAVYLCASSSGVTDTQYFGPGTRLTVL.

Here the CDR3 reads CASGPLGRSSYEQYF. In nucleotides, the CDR3 is TGTGCCAGCGGCCCCCTTGGGAGAAGCTCCTACGAGCAGTACTTC. The J gene is TRBJ2-7, the V gene TRBV27, with a tentative D call TRBD2 (5 bases). CDR1 and CDR2 (germline): MNHEY, SMNVEV (reference sequence). With 8 bases removed from V and 0 bases from J, the gap between germline ends came to 17 bases. CDR3 length equals 15 residues.

The rearrangement uses TRBV6-1 and TRBJ1-1, with D unresolved. This CDR3 is built from 14 residues. Per the germline V gene, CDR1 is MNHNS and CDR2 is SASEGT. V was trimmed by 0 bases and J by 0 bases, leaving 5 bases between them. The CDR3 spells CASSEAELNTEAFF. The DNA for the CDR3 is TGTGCCAGCAGTGAAGCCGAGTTGAACACTGAAGCTTTCTTT.

V gene TRBV5-5 combines with J gene TRBJ2-3, with 7 bases that match TRBD2. The J segment lost 2 bases and the V segment lost 2 bases, leaving 2 bases of the junction unmatched. Germline CDR1 is SGHKS and CDR2 is YYEKEE (reference sequence). The CDR3 is 14 residues long. The CDR3 bases are TGTGCCAGCAGCTTTAGCGGGCACACAGATACGCAGTATTTT. It translates to CASSFSGHTDTQYF.

Of note for this clone: At one end, the junction sequence differs from germline, possibly due to a read error. CDR3 sequence reads: CASSLTPTLTYNEQFF. CDR3 nucleotides: TGTGCCAGCAGCCTAACCCCCACCCTAACCTACAATGAGCAGTTCTTC. The chain combines TRBV7-3 with TRBJ2-1, with D unresolved. The germline gives CDR1 SGHTA, CDR2 FQGTGA. The CDR3 runs to 16 residues.

The gene calls are TRBV5-6 and TRBJ2-4, with 14 nucleotides matching TRBD2. This CDR3 comprises 17 residues. The trim removed 3 bases at V and 6 bases at J, leaving 8 bases unmatched. Germline V lookup: CDR1 SGHDT, CDR2 YYEEEE. CDR3 protein: CASSYGTSGRKGNIQYF. The DNA of the CDR3 is TGTGCCAGCAGCTACGGGACTAGCGGGAGAAAGGGAAACATTCAGTACTTC.

The chain joins TRBV7-9 to TRBJ2-3; D is possibly TRBD1 (5 bases). The CDR3 has 14 amino acids. Germline V lookup: CDR1 SEHNR, CDR2 FQNEAQ (reference sequence). Trimming removed 4 bases at V and 5 bases at J, with 13 bases between. The CDR3 sequence is CASSSGISGDTQYF. In DNA, the CDR3 is TGTGCCAGCAGCTCAGGGATTAGTGGAGATACGCAGTATTTT.

The V gene is TRBV27, the J gene TRBJ2-1, with D unclear. Germline V gives CDR1 MNHEY, CDR2 SMNVEV (reference sequence). The CDR3 sequence is 16 residues long. The V end was cut by 2 bases, the J end by 0 bases, with 11 bases between. Written as DNA, the CDR3 is TGTGCCAGCAGTTTAAGGCCGCGGAGCTCCTACAATGAGCAGTTCTTC. Its translation is CASSLRPRSSYNEQFF.

This chain links TRBV19 with TRBJ1-4; D possibly corresponds to TRBD1 (5 bases). Trimming pared 3 bases from V and 7 bases from J, leaving 18 bases between. The CDR3 runs to 16 residues. Germline V gene lookup returns CDR1 LNHDA and CDR2 SQIVND (reference sequence). Written as DNA, the CDR3 is TGTGCCAGTAGTATTGGGAGGGGAAGGAAGCGTGAAAAACTGTTTTTT. It yields the protein CASSIGRGRKREKLFF. The variable domain in full, with the rest retrieved from reference TRBV19 and TRBJ1-4, is DGGITQSPKYLFRKEGQNVTLSCEQNLNHDAMYWYRQDPGQGLRLIYYSQIVNDFQKGDIAEGYSVSREKKESFPLTVTSAQKNPTAFYLCASSIGRGRKREKLFFGSGTQLSVL.

In this sample, this clone turned up a few times. The rearrangement links TRBV5-4 to TRBJ2-7; the D gene is possibly TRBD1 (6 bases). Per the germline V gene, CDR1 is SGHNT and CDR2 is YYREEE (reference sequence). This CDR3 comprises 13 residues. Trimming cost V 4 bases and J 5 bases, with 13 bases left between them. CDR3 bases: TGTGCCAGCAGCCCTCAACAGGGTAACGAGCAGTACTTC. Translated, it gives CASSPQQGNEQYF.

This chain connects TRBV6-5 to TRBJ1-2; D is unresolved. V was trimmed by 2 bases and J by 3 bases, leaving 7 bases between them. This CDR3 comprises 13 residues. CDR1 is MNHEY and CDR2 is SVGAGI in the germline V gene. The CDR3 nucleotides read TGTGCCAGCAGTTACGCCCAGTACTATGGCTACACCTTC. This encodes CASSYAQYYGYTF.

This chain joins TRBV9 and TRBJ1-2, with a tentative D call TRBD1 (6 bases). The V gene's germline CDR1 is SGDLS and CDR2 YYNGEE. The CDR3 has 14 amino acids. V dropped 0 bases and J dropped 3 bases, with 9 bases sitting between them. CDR3 nucleotide sequence: TGTGCCAGCAGCGTAGACCCAGGGGACTATGGCTACACCTTC. Its protein is CASSVDPGDYGYTF.

CDR3 nucleotides: TGTGCCAGCAGCGCCTCCCTATCGTCCTACGAGCAGTACTTC. Translation: CASSASLSSYEQYF. The chain couples TRBV9 to TRBJ2-5; D is unresolved. With the DNA end fitting TRBJ2-7 better, the J assignment may be wrong. The germline gives CDR1 SGDLS, CDR2 YYNGEE. This CDR3 has 14 residues.